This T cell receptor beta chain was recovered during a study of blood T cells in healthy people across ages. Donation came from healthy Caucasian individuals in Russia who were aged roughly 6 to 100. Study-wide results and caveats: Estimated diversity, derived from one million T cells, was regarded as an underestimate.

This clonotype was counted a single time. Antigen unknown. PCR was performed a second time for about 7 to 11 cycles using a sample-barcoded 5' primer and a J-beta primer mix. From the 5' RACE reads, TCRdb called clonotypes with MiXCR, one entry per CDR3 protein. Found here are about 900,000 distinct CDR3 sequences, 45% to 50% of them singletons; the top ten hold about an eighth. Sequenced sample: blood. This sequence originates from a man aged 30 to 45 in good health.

The CDR3 DNA follows: TGTGCCAGCAGTGGACAGCGCCTATCCGGCTACACCTTC. Translated, it gives CASSGQRLSGYTF. The rearrangement links TRBV27 to TRBJ1-2; maybe TRBD1 (6 bases). CDR1 is MNHEY and CDR2 is SMNVEV in the germline V gene (reference sequence). Trimming removed 5 bases from V and 8 bases from J, with 15 bases in between. This CDR3 is built from 13 residues.